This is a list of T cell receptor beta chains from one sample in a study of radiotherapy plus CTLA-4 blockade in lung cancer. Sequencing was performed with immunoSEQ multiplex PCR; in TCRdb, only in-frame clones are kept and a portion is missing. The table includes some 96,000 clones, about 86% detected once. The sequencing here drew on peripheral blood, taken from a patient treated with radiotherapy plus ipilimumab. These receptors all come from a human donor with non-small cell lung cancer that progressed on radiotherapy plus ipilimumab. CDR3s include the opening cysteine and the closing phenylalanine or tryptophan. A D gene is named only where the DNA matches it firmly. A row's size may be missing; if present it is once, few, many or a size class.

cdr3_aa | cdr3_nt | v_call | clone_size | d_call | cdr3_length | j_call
CASSPPGELFF | TGTGCCAGCTCACCACCCGGGGAGCTGTTTTTT | TRBV18 | NA | NA | 11 | TRBJ2-2
CASSIGPTTNEKLFF | TGTGCCAGTAGTATCGGACCTACAACTAATGAAAAACTGTTTTTT | TRBV19 | few | NA | 15 | TRBJ1-4
CASSESGTKETQYF | TGCGCCAGCAGTGAGTCGGGGACTAAAGAGACCCAGTACTTC | TRBV10-1 | NA | TRBD2 | 14 | TRBJ2-5
CASSVTPDKTEAFF | TGTGCCAGCAGTGTCACGCCAGATAAGACTGAAGCTTTCTTT | TRBV6-5 | NA | NA | 14 | TRBJ1-1
CASSSGLAVGEQYF | TGTGCCAGCAGCTCGGGACTAGCGGTAGGCGAGCAGTACTTC | TRBV7-9 | NA | TRBD2 | 14 | TRBJ2-7
CSAGTTYEQYF | TGCAGCGCTGGGACTACCTACGAGCAGTACTTC | TRBV29-1 | NA | TRBD2 | 11 | TRBJ2-7
CASGTGNTIYF | TGCGCCAGCGGGACTGGAAACACCATATATTTT | TRBV10-1 | NA | NA | 11 | TRBJ1-3
CASSEAIAGALTDTQYF | TGCGCCAGCAGTGAGGCGATAGCGGGGGCCCTGACAGATACGCAGTATTTT | TRBV10-2 | NA | TRBD2 | 17 | TRBJ2-3
CASSVEGSSFYEQFF | TGTGCCAGCAGCGTAGAAGGGAGTTCTTTCTATGAGCAGTTCTTC | TRBV9 | once | NA | 15 | TRBJ2-1
CASSLDASGLWNEQFF | TGCGCCAGCAGCTTGGATGCTAGCGGCCTCTGGAATGAGCAGTTCTTC | TRBV5-1 | NA | TRBD2 | 16 | TRBJ2-1
CASRDDRYNEQFF | TGTGCCAGCAGAGACGACAGGTACAATGAGCAGTTCTTC | TRBV2 | NA | NA | 13 | TRBJ2-1
CASSALLAGPGDEQYF | TGTGCCAGCTCAGCCCTCCTAGCGGGTCCCGGGGACGAGCAGTACTTC | TRBV18 | NA | TRBD2 | 16 | TRBJ2-7
CASSPASGRAREQYF | TGTGCCAGCTCACCGGCTAGCGGGAGGGCGAGAGAGCAGTACTTC | TRBV18 | NA | TRBD2 | 15 | TRBJ2-7
CASSQGLGVQNYGYTF | TGCGCCAGCAGCCAGGGGCTCGGGGTGCAGAACTATGGCTACACCTTC | TRBV10-2 | once | NA | 16 | TRBJ1-2
CASSLGREWLAGGPFMQYF | TGTGCCAGCAGCTTGGGGCGGGAATGGCTAGCGGGAGGTCCCTTCATGCAGTATTTT | TRBV5-6 | NA | TRBD2 | 19 | TRBJ2-3
CASRNRGSGYTF | TGTGCCAGCAGGAACAGGGGATCCGGCTACACCTTC | TRBV2 | NA | TRBD1 | 12 | TRBJ1-2
CASTRAGGNNQPQHF | TGTGCCAGCACCCGGGCAGGGGGTAACAATCAGCCCCAGCATTTT | TRBV6-1 | NA | TRBD1 | 15 | TRBJ1-5
CASSFLAAVYEQYF | TGTGCCAGCAGCTTTTTAGCGGCTGTATACGAGCAGTACTTC | TRBV11-3 | NA | NA | 14 | TRBJ2-7
CASSVGRGVSEKLFF | TGTGCCAGCAGCGTAGGGCGGGGGGTCTCCGAAAAACTGTTTTTT | TRBV9 | NA | NA | 15 | TRBJ1-4
CASSRELGGQAAQHF | TGTGCCAGCAGCAGGGAACTGGGGGGCCAGGCCGCCCAGCATTTT | TRBV9 | NA | NA | 15 | TRBJ1-5
CASSETSGINEQFF | TGTGCCAGCAGTGAAACTAGCGGCATAAATGAGCAGTTCTTC | TRBV6-1 | once | TRBD2 | 14 | TRBJ2-1
CASSRADRTYEQYF | TGTGCCAGCAGCCGAGCCGACAGGACCTACGAGCAGTACTTC | TRBV4-2 | once | NA | 14 | TRBJ2-7
CASSHQLAARELAGYNEQFF | TGCGCCAGCAGCCATCAGCTGGCGGCTCGAGAGCTAGCGGGGTACAATGAGCAGTTCTTC | TRBV4-1 | NA | TRBD2 | 20 | TRBJ2-1
CASSPEPDPRANNEQFF | TGCGCCAGCAGCCCGGAGCCGGACCCGAGAGCTAACAATGAGCAGTTCTTC | TRBV5-1 | NA | NA | 17 | TRBJ2-1
CASSPGMRLADEQYF | TGTGCCAGCAGCCCGGGGATGCGACTAGCGGACGAGCAGTACTTC | TRBV11-3 | NA | TRBD2 | 15 | TRBJ2-7
CASSLANERLQETQYF | TGTGCCAGCAGCTTAGCCAACGAGAGGCTCCAAGAGACCCAGTACTTC | TRBV11-3 | NA | NA | 16 | TRBJ2-5
CAWSRGLGMADTQYF | TGTGCCTGGAGTCGGGGCTTAGGGATGGCGGATACGCAGTATTTT | TRBV30 | NA | NA | 15 | TRBJ2-3
CASSMLAGGPSSYNEQFF | TGTGCCAGTAGTATGCTAGCGGGAGGGCCGAGCTCCTACAATGAGCAGTTCTTC | TRBV19 | NA | TRBD2 | 18 | TRBJ2-1
CASGEQMNTGELFF | TGCGCCAGCGGGGAACAGATGAACACCGGGGAGCTGTTTTTT | TRBV5-1 | NA | NA | 14 | TRBJ2-2
CSVRIPVASSGSPYEQYF | TGCAGCGTCCGAATACCGGTTGCGTCTAGCGGGAGCCCATACGAGCAGTACTTC | TRBV29-1 | NA | TRBD2 | 18 | TRBJ2-7
CASKVRIRETQYF | TGTGCCAGCAAGGTCCGGATCCGAGAGACCCAGTACTTC | TRBV6-6 | NA | NA | 13 | TRBJ2-5
CASSLFREGTDTQYF | TGCGCCAGCAGCCTCTTCCGGGAGGGCACAGATACGCAGTATTTT | TRBV4-1 | few | TRBD2 | 15 | TRBJ2-3
CASSLQGSLTDTQYF | TGTGCCAGCAGCCTCCAGGGTAGCCTCACAGATACGCAGTATTTT | TRBV5-6 | NA | NA | 15 | TRBJ2-3
CASSLASGGVQMGTQYF | TGTGCCAGCAGCTTAGCGTCTGGCGGGGTGCAGATGGGCACGCAGTATTTT | TRBV7-8 | once | NA | 17 | TRBJ2-3
CASSIRTAGGYTF | TGTGCCAGTAGTATTCGGACAGCTGGAGGCTACACCTTC | TRBV19 | NA | NA | 13 | TRBJ1-2
CAWTRLGTPEETQYF | TGTGCCTGGACCCGCTTGGGGACCCCTGAGGAGACCCAGTACTTC | TRBV30 | few | NA | 15 | TRBJ2-5
CASKAQPDSYGYTF | TGTGCCAGCAAGGCACAACCGGACAGCTATGGCTACACCTTC | TRBV6-5 | NA | NA | 14 | TRBJ1-2
CASSPPGYNEQFF | TGTGCCAGCTCACCACCGGGTTACAATGAGCAGTTCTTC | TRBV18 | once | NA | 13 | TRBJ2-1
CASSHGTGVGNTIYF | TGTGCCAGCAGCCACGGGACAGGGGTCGGAAACACCATATATTTT | TRBV5-6 | NA | TRBD1 | 15 | TRBJ1-3